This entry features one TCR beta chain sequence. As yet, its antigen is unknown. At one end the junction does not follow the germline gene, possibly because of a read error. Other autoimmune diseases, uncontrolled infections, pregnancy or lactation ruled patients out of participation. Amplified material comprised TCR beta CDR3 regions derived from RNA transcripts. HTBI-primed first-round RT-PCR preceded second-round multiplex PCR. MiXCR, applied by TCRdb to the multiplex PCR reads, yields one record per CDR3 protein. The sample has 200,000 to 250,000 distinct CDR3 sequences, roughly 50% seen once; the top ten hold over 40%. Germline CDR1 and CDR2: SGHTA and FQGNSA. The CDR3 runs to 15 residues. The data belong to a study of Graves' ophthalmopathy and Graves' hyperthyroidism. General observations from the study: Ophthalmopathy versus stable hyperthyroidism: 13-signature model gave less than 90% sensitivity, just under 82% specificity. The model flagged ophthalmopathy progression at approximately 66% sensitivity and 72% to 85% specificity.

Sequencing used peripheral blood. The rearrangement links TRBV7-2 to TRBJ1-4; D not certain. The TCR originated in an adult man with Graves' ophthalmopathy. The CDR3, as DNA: TGCGCCAGCAGCCTTGGGAGTGGTTACAGTGAAAAACTGTTTTTT. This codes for CASSLGSGYSEKLFF.